Here is one T cell receptor beta chain with its context. Using immunoSEQ multiplex PCR, the repertoire was profiled, and TCRdb retains in-frame clones only, with some absent. The table shows about 50,000 clones, with 85% to 90% occurring only once. These data are taken from a study of blood T cell repertoires in COVID-19. The CDR3 extends over 14 amino acids. Germline trimming cut 0 bases from V and 11 bases from J; bases unmatched to any gene: 6. The germline gives CDR1 SGHRS, CDR2 YFSETQ. The gene calls are TRBV5-1 and TRBJ1-5, with 9 bases identical to TRBD1. The receptor comes from a man in his sixties with acute or convalescent COVID-19. What was sequenced was peripheral blood. The CDR3 DNA follows: TGCGCCAGCAGCTTGGCCGGGGGGACAGGGACCCAGCATTTT. It translates to CASSLAGGTGTQHF.